Shown below are 13 T cell receptor beta chains from a single sample sequenced in a study of blood T cell repertoires in COVID-19. Only in-frame clones appear in the TCRdb table, and some are missing; sequencing was by immunoSEQ multiplex PCR. The sample lists a few hundred thousand clones, approximately 80% occurring once. The sample consisted of PBMCs or T cells enriched from blood (not recorded which). These receptor sequences come from a man aged 25-40 years with acute COVID-19.

The chain couples TRBV7-9 to TRBJ1-1; possible D gene TRBD1, 6 bases. Germline V gene sequence: CDR1 SEHNR, CDR2 FQNEAQ (reference sequence). The CDR3 covers 13 residues. The ends were cut back, 5 bases at V and 5 bases at J, with 12 bases in the middle. Here the CDR3 DNA reads TGTGCCAGCAGCCGCGGACAGAGGACTGAAGCTTTCTTT. Protein sequence: CASSRGQRTEAFF.

This chain joins TRBV4-1 and TRBJ1-2; tentatively, D is TRBD1 (6 bases). Germline lookup yields CDR1 MGHRA and CDR2 YSYEKL. V was clipped by 2 bases and J by 2 bases, with 12 bases between them. This CDR3 is 15 amino acids long. The CDR3 loop reads CASSQSGENNYGYTF. CDR3 nucleotide sequence: TGCGCCAGCAGCCAATCAGGGGAGAACAACTATGGCTACACCTTC.

The rearrangement joins TRBV12-3 or TRBV12-4 to TRBJ2-7; a possible D gene is TRBD1 (6 bases). CDR3 length equals 13 residues. V was shortened by 4 bases and J by 2 bases, with 9 bases between the two germline ends. The CDR3: CASSWTETYEQYF. CDR3 DNA: TGTGCCAGCAGTTGGACAGAGACCTACGAGCAGTACTTC.

This clone occurred a few times. The V gene is TRBV28, the J gene TRBJ2-7; tentative D call: TRBD1 (6 bases). Germline V CDR1 and CDR2: MDHEN, SYDVKM. This CDR3 is built from 14 residues. Between the trimmed V and J ends, which lost 7 bases and 2 bases, there was a span of 15 bases. CDR3 sequence reads: CASTGAHTAYEQYF. CDR3 nucleotides: TGTGCCAGCACAGGGGCCCATACCGCCTACGAGCAGTACTTC.

The chain uses TRBV11-2 and TRBJ1-2, with 7 bases identical to TRBD1. CDR3 length: 15 amino acids. Germline lookup yields CDR1 SGHAT and CDR2 FQNNGV. V trimming: 5 bases; J trimming: 6 bases; junction bases outside the gene matches: 12. The CDR3 reads CASSAQGTARNGYTF. CDR3 coding DNA: TGTGCCAGCAGCGCCCAAGGGACAGCCAGGAATGGCTACACCTTC.

The V and J genes are TRBV19 and TRBJ2-3; D gene ambiguous. CDR1 and CDR2 from the germline V gene are LNHDA and SQIVND (reference sequence). This CDR3 has 12 amino acids. Trimming took off 5 bases at V and 3 bases at J, with 6 bases between the two ends. CDR3 protein: CASSVRTDTQYF. In DNA form, the CDR3 reads TGTGCCAGTAGTGTCAGAACAGATACGCAGTATTTT.

The V call is TRBV7-2, the J call TRBJ2-3; 11 nucleotides align to TRBD2. With 4 bases clipped from V and 8 bases from J, the junction kept 8 bases outside the gene matches. The CDR3 is 15 residues long. Germline V gene sequence: CDR1 SGHTA, CDR2 FQGNSA. The CDR3 here is CASSSTSGARGTQYF. In DNA, the CDR3 is TGTGCCAGCAGCTCGACTAGCGGGGCGAGGGGTACGCAGTATTTT.

V is TRBV5-4 and J is TRBJ2-2, with 13 nucleotides matching TRBD2. Germline assignment: CDR1 SGHNT and CDR2 YYREEE (reference sequence). With 0 bases clipped from V and 5 bases from J, the junction kept 7 bases outside the gene matches. The CDR3 is 18 amino acids. In DNA, the CDR3 is TGTGCCAGCAGCTTGGGGACTAGCGGGGGCCCTAGGACCGGGGAGCTGTTTTTT. Translated, it gives CASSLGTSGGPRTGELFF.

This chain uses TRBV27 with TRBJ2-7, with TRBD1 matching over 11 bases. V lost 5 bases to trimming and J lost 7 bases; unmatched junction nucleotides: 4. Looked up from germline, CDR1 is MNHEY and CDR2 is SMNVEV (reference sequence). The CDR3 length is 13 residues. The CDR3 region has the DNA TGTGCCAGCAGTCTGGACAGGGGGCGAGAGCAGTACTTC. This encodes CASSLDRGREQYF.

This clone was picked up one time. The V gene is TRBV27, the J gene TRBJ2-1; D is possibly TRBD2 (7 bases). Germline assignment: CDR1 MNHEY and CDR2 SMNVEV (reference sequence). Trimming cost V 6 bases and J 8 bases, with 17 bases left between them. The CDR3 spans 14 residues. The CDR3 region is CASSPKGGGYEQFF. The CDR3 DNA reads as TGTGCCAGCAGCCCAAAGGGGGGGGGCTATGAGCAGTTCTTC.

V usage is TRBV9 and J usage is TRBJ1-4, with TRBD1 identical over 9 bases. Germline V gives CDR1 SGDLS, CDR2 YYNGEE. The CDR3 contains 15 residues. With 3 bases clipped from V and 4 bases from J, the junction kept 4 bases outside the gene matches. The CDR3: CASSAPGQGNEKLFF. The CDR3, as DNA: TGTGCCAGCAGCGCTCCGGGACAGGGTAATGAAAAACTGTTTTTT.

The chain uses TRBV6-5 and TRBJ1-5; D not certain. Trimming stripped 6 bases from V and 4 bases from J, with 10 bases between. This CDR3 spans 13 amino acids. CDR1 and CDR2 (germline): MNHEY, SVGAGI. DNA for the CDR3: TGTGCCAGCAGGGCTTTTCCAAATCAGCCCCAGCATTTT. This gives the protein CASRAFPNQPQHF.

The chain carries TRBV27 and TRBJ2-5, with D hard to call. CDR3 length: 14 residues. Germline V gene lookup returns CDR1 MNHEY and CDR2 SMNVEV (reference sequence). V lost 5 bases, J lost 2 bases, and 12 bases lay in between. CDR3 sequence: CASSNFGSQETQYF. The CDR3 region has the DNA TGTGCCAGCAGTAATTTTGGCAGTCAAGAGACCCAGTACTTC.